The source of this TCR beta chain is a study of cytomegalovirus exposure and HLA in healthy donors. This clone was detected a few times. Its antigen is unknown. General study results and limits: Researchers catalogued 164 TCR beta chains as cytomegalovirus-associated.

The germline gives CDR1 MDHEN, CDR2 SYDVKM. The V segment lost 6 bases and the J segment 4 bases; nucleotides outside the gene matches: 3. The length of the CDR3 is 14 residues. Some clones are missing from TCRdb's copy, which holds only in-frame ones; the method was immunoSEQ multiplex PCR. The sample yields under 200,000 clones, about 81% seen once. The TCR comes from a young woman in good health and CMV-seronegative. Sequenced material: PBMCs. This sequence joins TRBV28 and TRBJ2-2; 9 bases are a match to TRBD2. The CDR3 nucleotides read TGTGCCAGCAGAAGCGGGGGGAGCACCGGGGAGCTGTTTTTT. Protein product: CASRSGGSTGELFF.